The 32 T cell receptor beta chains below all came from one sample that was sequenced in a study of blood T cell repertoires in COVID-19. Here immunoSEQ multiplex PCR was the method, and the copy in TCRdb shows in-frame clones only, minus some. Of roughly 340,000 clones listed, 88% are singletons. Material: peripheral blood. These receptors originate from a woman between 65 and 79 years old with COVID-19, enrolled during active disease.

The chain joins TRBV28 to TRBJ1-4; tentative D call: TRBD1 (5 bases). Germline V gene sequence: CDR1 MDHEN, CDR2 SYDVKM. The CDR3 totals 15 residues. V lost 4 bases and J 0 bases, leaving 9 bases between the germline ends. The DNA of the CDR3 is TGTGCCAGCAGTTACAGGTCGGCAACTAATGAAAAACTGTTTTTT. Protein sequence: CASSYRSATNEKLFF.

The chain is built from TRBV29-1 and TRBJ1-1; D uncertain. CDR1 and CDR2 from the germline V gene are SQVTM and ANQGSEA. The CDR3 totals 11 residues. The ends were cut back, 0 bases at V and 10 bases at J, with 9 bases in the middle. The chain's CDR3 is CSVEDTAVAFF. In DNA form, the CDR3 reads TGCAGCGTTGAAGATACGGCGGTAGCTTTCTTT.

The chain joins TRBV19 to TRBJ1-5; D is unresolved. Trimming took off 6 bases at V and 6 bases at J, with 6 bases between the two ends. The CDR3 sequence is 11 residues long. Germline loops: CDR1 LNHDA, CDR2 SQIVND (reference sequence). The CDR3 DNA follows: TGTGCCAGTAGCTCCGGTCAGCCCCAGCATTTT. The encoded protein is CASSSGQPQHF.

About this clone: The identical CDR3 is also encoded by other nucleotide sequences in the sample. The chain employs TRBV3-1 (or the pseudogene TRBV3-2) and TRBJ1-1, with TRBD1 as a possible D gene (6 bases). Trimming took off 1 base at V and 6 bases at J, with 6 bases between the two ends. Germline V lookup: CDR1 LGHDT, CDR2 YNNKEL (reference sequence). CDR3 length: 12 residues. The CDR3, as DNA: TGTGCCAGCAGCCAAGGACAGGCTGAAGCTTTCTTT. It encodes CASSQGQAEAFF.

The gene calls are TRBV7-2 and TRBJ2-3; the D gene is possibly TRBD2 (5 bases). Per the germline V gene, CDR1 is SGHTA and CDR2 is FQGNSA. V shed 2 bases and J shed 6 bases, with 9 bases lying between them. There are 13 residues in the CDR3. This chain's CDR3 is CASSLQTGDTQYF. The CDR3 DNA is TGTGCCAGCAGCTTACAAACGGGGGATACGCAGTATTTT. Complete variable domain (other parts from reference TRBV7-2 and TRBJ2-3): GAGVSQSPSNKVTEKGKDVELRCDPISGHTALYWYRQSLGQGLEFLIYFQGNSAPDKSGLPSDRFSAERTGGSVSTLTIQRTQQEDSAVYLCASSLQTGDTQYFGPGTRLTVL.

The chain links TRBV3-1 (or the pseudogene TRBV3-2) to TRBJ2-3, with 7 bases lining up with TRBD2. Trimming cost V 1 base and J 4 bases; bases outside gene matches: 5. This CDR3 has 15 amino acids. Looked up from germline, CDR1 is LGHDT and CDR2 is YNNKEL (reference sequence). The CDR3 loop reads CASSQGLAAADTQYF. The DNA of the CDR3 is TGTGCCAGCAGCCAAGGGCTAGCGGCAGCAGATACGCAGTATTTT.

The CDR3 coding sequence is TGTGCCAGCAGTCCCCTAGAGCGGGGGGGTCTGTACTTC. Translation: CASSPLERGGLYF. The rearrangement uses TRBV6-5 and TRBJ2-7; TRBD2 matches 10 bases. This CDR3 region has 13 residues. Looked up from germline, CDR1 is MNHEY and CDR2 is SVGAGI. V lost 5 bases to trimming and J lost 12 bases; unmatched junction nucleotides: 10.

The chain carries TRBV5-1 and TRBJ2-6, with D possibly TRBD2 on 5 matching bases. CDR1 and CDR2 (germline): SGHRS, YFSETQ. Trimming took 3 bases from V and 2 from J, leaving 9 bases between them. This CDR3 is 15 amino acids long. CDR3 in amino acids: CASSSLGAGANVLTF. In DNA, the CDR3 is TGCGCCAGCAGCTCCCTCGGGGCTGGGGCCAACGTCCTGACTTTC.

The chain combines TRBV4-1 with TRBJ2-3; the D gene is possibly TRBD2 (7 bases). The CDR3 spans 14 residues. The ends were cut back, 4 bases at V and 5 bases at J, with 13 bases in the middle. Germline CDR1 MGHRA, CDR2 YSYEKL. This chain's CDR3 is CASSPGGGRDTQYF. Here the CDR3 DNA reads TGCGCCAGCAGCCCTGGGGGGGGCAGAGATACGCAGTATTTT.

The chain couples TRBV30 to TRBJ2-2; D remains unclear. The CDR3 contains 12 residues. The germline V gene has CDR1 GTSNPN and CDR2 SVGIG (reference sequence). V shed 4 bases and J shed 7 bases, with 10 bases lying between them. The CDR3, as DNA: TGTGCCTGGACCCCCGGTGGCGGGGAGCTGTTTTTT. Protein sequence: CAWTPGGGELFF.

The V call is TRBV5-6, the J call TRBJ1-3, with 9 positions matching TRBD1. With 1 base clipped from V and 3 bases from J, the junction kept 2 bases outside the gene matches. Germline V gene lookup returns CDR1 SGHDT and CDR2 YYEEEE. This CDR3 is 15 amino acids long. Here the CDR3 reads CASSLRTGDGNTIYF. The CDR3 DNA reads TGTGCCAGCAGCTTGAGGACAGGGGATGGAAACACCATATATTTT.

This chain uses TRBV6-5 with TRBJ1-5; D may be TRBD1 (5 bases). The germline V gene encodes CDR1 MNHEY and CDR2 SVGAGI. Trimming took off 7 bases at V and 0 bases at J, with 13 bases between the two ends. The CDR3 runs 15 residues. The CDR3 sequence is CASTPGLFSNQPQHF. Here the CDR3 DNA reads TGTGCCAGCACTCCGGGACTTTTTAGCAATCAGCCCCAGCATTTT.

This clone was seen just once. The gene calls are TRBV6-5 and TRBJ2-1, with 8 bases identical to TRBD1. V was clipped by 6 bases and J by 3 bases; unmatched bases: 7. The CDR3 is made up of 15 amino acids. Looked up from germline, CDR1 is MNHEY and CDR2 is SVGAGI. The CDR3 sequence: CASRPTGTGYNEQFF. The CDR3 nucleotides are TGTGCCAGCAGGCCGACCGGGACAGGCTACAATGAGCAGTTCTTC.

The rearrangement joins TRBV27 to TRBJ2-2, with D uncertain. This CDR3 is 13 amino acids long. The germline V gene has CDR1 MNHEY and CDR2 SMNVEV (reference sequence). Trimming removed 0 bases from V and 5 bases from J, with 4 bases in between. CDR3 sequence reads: CASSLSRTGELFF. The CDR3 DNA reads TGTGCCAGCAGTTTATCCCGGACCGGGGAGCTGTTTTTT.

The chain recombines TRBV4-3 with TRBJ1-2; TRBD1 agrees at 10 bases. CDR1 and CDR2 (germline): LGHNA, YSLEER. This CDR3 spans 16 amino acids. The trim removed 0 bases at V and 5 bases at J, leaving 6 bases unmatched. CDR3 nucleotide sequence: TGCGCCAGCAGCCAAGATTATTGGACAGGGGGTTATGGCTACACCTTC. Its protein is CASSQDYWTGGYGYTF.

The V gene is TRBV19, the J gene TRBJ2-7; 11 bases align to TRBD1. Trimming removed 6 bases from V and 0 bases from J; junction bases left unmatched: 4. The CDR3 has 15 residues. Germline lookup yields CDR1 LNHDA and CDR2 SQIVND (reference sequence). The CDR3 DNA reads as TGTGCCAGTAGCTTTGGGACAGGGGGCTCCTACGAGCAGTACTTC. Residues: CASSFGTGGSYEQYF. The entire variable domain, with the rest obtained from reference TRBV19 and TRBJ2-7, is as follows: DGGITQSPKYLFRKEGQNVTLSCEQNLNHDAMYWYRQDPGQGLRLIYYSQIVNDFQKGDIAEGYSVSREKKESFPLTVTSAQKNPTAFYLCASSFGTGGSYEQYFGPGTRLTVT.

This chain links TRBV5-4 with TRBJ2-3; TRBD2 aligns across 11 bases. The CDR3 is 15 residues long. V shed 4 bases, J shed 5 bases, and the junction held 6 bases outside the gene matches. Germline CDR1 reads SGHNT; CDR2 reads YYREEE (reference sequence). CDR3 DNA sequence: TGTGCCAGCAGCCTTAGCGGGGGGGCCCGAGATACGCAGTATTTT. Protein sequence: CASSLSGGARDTQYF.

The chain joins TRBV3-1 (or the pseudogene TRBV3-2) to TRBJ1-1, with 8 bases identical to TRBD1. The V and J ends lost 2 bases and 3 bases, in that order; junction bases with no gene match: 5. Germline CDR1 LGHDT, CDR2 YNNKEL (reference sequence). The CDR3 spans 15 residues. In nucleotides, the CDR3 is TGTGCCAGCAGCCAACCACGGACAGGGTACACTGAAGCTTTCTTT. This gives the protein CASSQPRTGYTEAFF.

This chain's CDR3 is CAWSSQGGNEQFF. The CDR3 DNA is TGTGCCTGGAGTAGCCAGGGGGGAAATGAGCAGTTCTTC. This sequence joins TRBV30 and TRBJ2-1; D is perhaps TRBD1 (7 bases). Germline CDR1 and CDR2: GTSNPN and SVGIG (reference sequence). This CDR3 is built from 13 residues. V was clipped by 2 bases and J by 7 bases, with 12 bases between them.

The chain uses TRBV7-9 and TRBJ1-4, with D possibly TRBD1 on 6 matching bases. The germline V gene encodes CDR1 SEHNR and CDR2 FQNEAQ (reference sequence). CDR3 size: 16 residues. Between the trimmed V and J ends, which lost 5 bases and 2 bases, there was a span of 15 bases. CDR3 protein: CASSPGGGATNEKLFF. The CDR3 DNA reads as TGTGCCAGCAGCCCGGGCGGGGGCGCGACTAATGAAAAACTGTTTTTT.

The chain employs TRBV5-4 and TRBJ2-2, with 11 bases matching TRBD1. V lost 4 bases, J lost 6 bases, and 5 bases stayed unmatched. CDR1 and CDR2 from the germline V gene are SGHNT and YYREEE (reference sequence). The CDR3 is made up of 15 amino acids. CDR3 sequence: CASSPRDRGAGELFF. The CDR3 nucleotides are TGTGCCAGCAGCCCTCGGGACAGGGGGGCCGGGGAGCTGTTTTTT.

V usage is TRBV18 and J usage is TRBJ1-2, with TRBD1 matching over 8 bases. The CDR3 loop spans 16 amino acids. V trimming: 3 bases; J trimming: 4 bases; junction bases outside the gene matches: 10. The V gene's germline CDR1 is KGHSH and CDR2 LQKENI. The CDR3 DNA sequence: TGTGCCAGCTCACCCAAGCCGGGACAGGCAATCTATGGCTACACCTTC. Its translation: CASSPKPGQAIYGYTF.

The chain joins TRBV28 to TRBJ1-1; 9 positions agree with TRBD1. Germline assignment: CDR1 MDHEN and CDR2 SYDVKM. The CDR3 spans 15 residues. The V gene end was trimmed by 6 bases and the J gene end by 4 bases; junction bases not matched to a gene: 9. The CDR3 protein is CASRPPGQGSTEAFF. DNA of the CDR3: TGTGCCAGCAGACCACCGGGACAGGGCTCCACTGAAGCTTTCTTT.

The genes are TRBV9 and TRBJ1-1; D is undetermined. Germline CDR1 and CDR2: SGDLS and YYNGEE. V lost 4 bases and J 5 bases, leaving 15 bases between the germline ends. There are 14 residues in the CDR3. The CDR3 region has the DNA TGTGCCAGCAGCCCCGGGAGGAGGGAAACTGAAGCTTTCTTT. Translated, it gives CASSPGRRETEAFF.

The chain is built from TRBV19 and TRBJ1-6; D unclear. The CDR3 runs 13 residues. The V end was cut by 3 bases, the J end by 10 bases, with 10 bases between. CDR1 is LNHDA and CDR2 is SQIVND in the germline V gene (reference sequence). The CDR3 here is CASSIQEGSPLHF. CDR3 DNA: TGTGCCAGTAGTATTCAGGAGGGATCACCCCTCCACTTT.

This CDR3 is CASSVVPTSSYEQFF. For the CDR3, the DNA is TGTGCCAGCAGCGTAGTACCTACTAGTAGCTATGAGCAGTTCTTC. The chain joins TRBV9 to TRBJ2-1; weak D call: TRBD2 (5 bases). This CDR3 has 15 residues. Germline lookup yields CDR1 SGDLS and CDR2 YYNGEE. The V gene lost 0 bases and the J gene lost 8 bases, with 15 bases spanning the gap.

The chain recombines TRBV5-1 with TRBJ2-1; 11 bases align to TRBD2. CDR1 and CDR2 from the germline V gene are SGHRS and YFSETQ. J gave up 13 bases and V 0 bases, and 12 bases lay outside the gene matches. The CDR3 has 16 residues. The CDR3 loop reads CASSLAHTSGGDNQFF. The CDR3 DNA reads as TGCGCCAGCAGCTTGGCCCATACTAGCGGGGGCGATAATCAGTTCTTC.

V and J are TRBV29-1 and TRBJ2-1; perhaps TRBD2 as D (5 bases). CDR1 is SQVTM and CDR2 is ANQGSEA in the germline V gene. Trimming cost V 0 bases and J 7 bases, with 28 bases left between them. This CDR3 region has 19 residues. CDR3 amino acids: CSVEDRVLEGVDSVNEQFF. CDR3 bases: TGCAGCGTTGAAGATCGGGTTTTAGAGGGAGTGGATTCGGTGAATGAGCAGTTCTTC.

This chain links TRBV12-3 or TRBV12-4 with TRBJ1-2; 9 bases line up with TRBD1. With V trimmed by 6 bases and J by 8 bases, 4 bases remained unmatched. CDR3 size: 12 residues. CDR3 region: CASRTGGLGYTF. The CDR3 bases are TGTGCCAGCAGAACAGGGGGCTTGGGCTACACCTTC.

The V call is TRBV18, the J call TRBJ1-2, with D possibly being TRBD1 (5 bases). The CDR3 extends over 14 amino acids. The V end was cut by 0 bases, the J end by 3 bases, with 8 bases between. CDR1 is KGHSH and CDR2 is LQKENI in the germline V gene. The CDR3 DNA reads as TGTGCCAGCTCACCACCAGGGGCAGACTATGGCTACACCTTC. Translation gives CASSPPGADYGYTF.

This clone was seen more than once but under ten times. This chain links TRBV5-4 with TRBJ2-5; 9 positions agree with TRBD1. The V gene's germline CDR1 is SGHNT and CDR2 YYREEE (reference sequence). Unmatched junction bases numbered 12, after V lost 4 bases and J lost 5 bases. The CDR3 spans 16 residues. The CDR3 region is CASSAPGTGKGETQYF. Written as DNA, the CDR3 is TGTGCCAGCAGCGCGCCCGGGACAGGGAAGGGGGAGACCCAGTACTTC.

In DNA form, the CDR3 reads TGTGCCAGCAGTTCCTCCGGGACAGGGGGAAGATACTATGGCTACACCTTC. Protein sequence: CASSSSGTGGRYYGYTF. The V gene is TRBV27, the J gene TRBJ1-2; 11 bases align to TRBD1. Losses at the gene ends were 4 bases for V and 3 bases for J; bases not matched to a gene: 10. This CDR3 is built from 17 residues. CDR1 and CDR2 (germline): MNHEY, SMNVEV (reference sequence).